The 25 T cell receptor beta chains presented below share a single source sample, sequenced in a study of blood T cells in healthy people across ages. A second PCR, run for about 7 to 11 cycles, used a sample-barcoded 5' primer plus a J-beta primer mix. MiXCR, run by TCRdb on the 5' RACE reads, gives a single entry per CDR3 protein. The sample has some 1.5 million distinct CDR3 sequences; under 30% are singletons. The source material was blood. All receptors derive from a woman in her 30s in good health.

The rearrangement uses TRBV28 and TRBJ2-7; D ambiguous. CDR1 MDHEN and CDR2 SYDVKM come from the germline V gene. Trimming cost V 5 bases and J 2 bases, with 16 bases left between them. The CDR3 totals 15 residues. DNA for the CDR3: TGTGCCAGCAGTGACCTTCCAGACCGAACCTACGAGCAGTACTTC. Translated, it gives CASSDLPDRTYEQYF.

The chain links TRBV5-1 to TRBJ2-6; D is unresolved. Deletions cut 2 bases from V and 1 base from J, with 10 bases between. The CDR3 runs 16 residues. The germline gives CDR1 SGHRS, CDR2 YFSETQ. The chain's CDR3 is CASSFLKGSGANVLTF. The CDR3 nucleotides read TGCGCCAGCAGCTTTCTGAAGGGATCTGGGGCCAACGTCCTGACTTTC.

This clonotype was recorded many times. This chain uses TRBV11-1 with TRBJ2-7; D call uncertain. The CDR3 is 15 amino acids. The germline V gene has CDR1 SGHAT and CDR2 FQDESV (reference sequence). Trimming pared 7 bases from V and 6 bases from J, leaving 22 bases between. CDR3: CASTHLRTRWGEQYF. CDR3 bases: TGTGCCAGCACCCACCTCAGGACCCGGTGGGGCGAGCAGTACTTC.

This chain links TRBV6-2 or TRBV6-3 with TRBJ2-1; D remains unclear. V dropped 6 bases and J dropped 6 bases, with 15 bases sitting between them. Germline V CDR1 and CDR2: MNHEY, SVGEGT. The CDR3 loop spans 14 amino acids. CDR3 DNA: TGTGCCAGCAGCAACTCTCTAGGCCGCAATGAGCAGTTCTTC. Translation gives CASSNSLGRNEQFF.

This clonotype appeared a few times. V usage is TRBV6-2 or TRBV6-3 and J usage is TRBJ2-1, with TRBD2 matching over 7 bases. Germline V CDR1 and CDR2: MNHEY, SVGEGT. With 9 bases clipped from V and 7 bases from J, the junction kept 12 bases outside the gene matches. The CDR3 runs 14 residues. The chain's CDR3 is CASSSGRESNEQFF. DNA for the CDR3: TGTGCCAGTAGCTCGGGGCGGGAGTCGAATGAGCAGTTCTTC.

V usage is TRBV20-1 and J usage is TRBJ1-5; D ambiguous. The CDR3 extends over 12 amino acids. The ends were cut back, 6 bases at V and 1 base at J, with 7 bases in the middle. CDR1 DFQATT and CDR2 SNEGSKA come from the germline V gene (reference sequence). The CDR3 is CSAERSNQPQHF. CDR3 DNA sequence: TGCAGTGCAGAACGGAGCAATCAGCCCCAGCATTTT.

The chain links TRBV11-3 to TRBJ2-7, with D unclear. CDR1 and CDR2 (germline): SGHNT, YENEEA. The CDR3 length is 14 residues. V lost 5 bases, J lost 7 bases, and 18 bases lay in between. The CDR3 nucleotides are TGTGCCAGCAGCCCAACAGTAGGGTCCAATGAGCAGTACTTC. It codes for CASSPTVGSNEQYF.

The genes are TRBV5-1 and TRBJ1-1; D unresolved. The CDR3 is 16 amino acids. Germline V gives CDR1 SGHRS, CDR2 YFSETQ. Trimming cost V 4 bases and J 4 bases, with 20 bases left between them. CDR3 in amino acids: CASSLRSNQLGTEAFF. The CDR3 DNA is TGCGCCAGCAGCCTACGGTCCAACCAATTGGGCACTGAAGCTTTCTTT.

This chain uses TRBV20-1 with TRBJ2-3; D might be TRBD2 (5 bases). Trimming took 3 bases from V and 2 from J, leaving 9 bases between them. From germline, CDR1 is DFQATT and CDR2 SNEGSKA (reference sequence). This CDR3 has 13 amino acids. CDR3 DNA: TGCAGTGCTAGCGGACTCCCCACAGATACGCAGTATTTT. Translation: CSASGLPTDTQYF.

This clonotype occurred many times. The chain carries TRBV29-1 and TRBJ2-1; 7 bases agree with TRBD2. J was trimmed by 2 bases and V by 6 bases; bases with no gene match: 4. Germline V gene sequence: CDR1 SQVTM, CDR2 ANQGSEA. The CDR3 is 13 residues long. The CDR3 sequence: CSVSGMPYNEQFF. In nucleotides, the CDR3 is TGCAGCGTAAGCGGGATGCCCTACAATGAGCAGTTCTTC.

This clonotype was seen a handful of times. The chain carries TRBV20-1 and TRBJ2-5; either TRBD1 or TRBD2 may fit D (5 bases each). Germline V gene data show CDR1 as DFQATT and CDR2 as SNEGSKA (reference sequence). The CDR3 loop spans 14 amino acids. V was shortened by 4 bases and J by 2 bases, with 14 bases between the two germline ends. The CDR3 DNA follows: TGCAGTGCTACCCTGACGGGGCGGCAAGAGACCCAGTACTTC. Amino acid sequence: CSATLTGRQETQYF.

This clonotype has a handful of counts. Germline is not matched at one junction end, which may reflect a read error. The chain has TRBV30 and TRBJ2-5; perhaps TRBD2 as D (6 bases). Germline CDR1 reads GTSNPN; CDR2 reads SVGIG (reference sequence). This CDR3 contains 13 residues. The CDR3 sequence: CAWSGDYQETQYF. Here the CDR3 DNA reads TGCGCCTGGAGTGGGGACTACCAAGAGACCCAGTACTTC.

The chain has TRBV6-1 and TRBJ1-1, with TRBD1 as a possible D gene (6 bases). This CDR3 region has 18 residues. The V end was cut by 5 bases, the J end by 1 base, with 23 bases between. CDR1 and CDR2 from the germline V gene are MNHNS and SASEGT. CDR3 sequence: CASSQWGRGSTKNTEAFF. The CDR3 region has the DNA TGTGCCAGCAGTCAATGGGGCAGGGGAAGTACTAAGAACACTGAAGCTTTCTTT.

The chain has TRBV7-6 and TRBJ1-1, with D hard to call. With 4 bases removed from V and 1 base from J, the gap between germline ends came to 13 bases. The CDR3 totals 15 residues. The germline V gene has CDR1 SGHVS and CDR2 FNYEAQ. In nucleotides, the CDR3 is TGTGCCAGCAGCTCGAAGGCTGCAGGGAACACTGAAGCTTTCTTT. This translates into CASSSKAAGNTEAFF. Together with reference TRBV7-6 and TRBJ1-1, the CDR3 gives the full variable domain: GAGVSQSPRYKVTKRGQDVALRCDPISGHVSLYWYRQALGQGPEFLTYFNYEAQQDKSGLPNDRFSAERPEGSISTLTIQRTEQRDSAMYRCASSSKAAGNTEAFFGQGTRLTVV.

There are a few counts of this clonotype. The chain recombines TRBV5-1 with TRBJ1-5; the D gene is possibly TRBD1 (6 bases). Trimming left V 5 bases short and J 6 bases short, with 12 bases between. From germline, CDR1 is SGHRS and CDR2 YFSETQ. CDR3 length: 13 amino acids. CDR3: CASSEQGAQPQHF. The CDR3 DNA sequence: TGCGCCAGCAGTGAACAGGGCGCTCAGCCCCAGCATTTT.

The V gene is TRBV20-1, the J gene TRBJ2-1; TRBD2 might be the D (5 bases). Per the germline V gene, CDR1 is DFQATT and CDR2 is SNEGSKA (reference sequence). V was pared by 6 bases and J by 0 bases, with 12 bases between. The CDR3 contains 14 residues. CDR3 sequence: CSAADGSSYNEQFF. The CDR3 region has the DNA TGCAGTGCAGCGGACGGTAGCTCCTACAATGAGCAGTTCTTC.

The genes are TRBV20-1 and TRBJ2-3, with 7 positions matching TRBD1. CDR3 size: 16 residues. From germline, CDR1 is DFQATT and CDR2 SNEGSKA (reference sequence). V shed 0 bases and J 4 bases; nucleotides not matched to a gene: 10. CDR3 in DNA: TGCAGTGCTAGAGATCCCTCAGGGCAGGGGGCAGATACGCAGTATTTT. Amino acid sequence: CSARDPSGQGADTQYF.

The V gene is TRBV10-2, the J gene TRBJ2-5, with a possible D match to TRBD2 (5 bases). The CDR3 runs 11 residues. V lost 7 bases to trimming and J lost 11 bases, with 14 bases between them. From germline, CDR1 is WSHSY and CDR2 SAAADI. The CDR3 DNA is TGCGCCAGCACCGACTACAATGAGCAGTACTTC. This translates into CASTDYNEQYF.

This clonotype was detected a few times. This rearrangement joins TRBV5-1 to TRBJ2-3; 9 bases are a match to TRBD2. The V and J ends lost 1 base and 3 bases, in that order; junction bases with no gene match: 3. Germline CDR1 and CDR2: SGHRS and YFSETQ. The CDR3 has 15 amino acids. CDR3: CASSLYSGGTDTQYF. In DNA form, the CDR3 reads TGCGCCAGCAGCTTGTATAGCGGGGGAACAGATACGCAGTATTTT.

This clonotype was counted between two and nine times. The rearrangement joins TRBV20-1 to TRBJ2-7; 7 bases align to TRBD1. CDR1 is DFQATT and CDR2 is SNEGSKA in the germline V gene (reference sequence). V lost 0 bases, J lost 5 bases, and 13 bases stayed unmatched. The CDR3 has 16 residues. DNA of the CDR3: TGCAGTGCTAGAGATACTTCAGGACAGGATGAAGACGAGCAGTACTTC. It translates to CSARDTSGQDEDEQYF.

V usage is TRBV9 and J usage is TRBJ1-2; D may be TRBD1 (5 bases). The CDR3 totals 13 residues. The V end was cut by 5 bases, the J end by 8 bases, with 16 bases between. The germline gives CDR1 SGDLS, CDR2 YYNGEE. CDR3 bases: TGTGCCAGCAGAGATACCGGACAACGCGGCTACACCTTC. It codes for CASRDTGQRGYTF.

CDR3 bases: TGTGCCAGCAGCTCGACTAGCGGGAGGGCTTCCTACAATGAGCAGTTCTTC. It encodes CASSSTSGRASYNEQFF. The chain couples TRBV7-9 to TRBJ2-1, with 14 bases identical to TRBD2. The CDR3 covers 17 residues. The junction had 3 bases not matched to a gene; V was cut back by 4 bases and J by 1 base. The V gene's germline CDR1 is SEHNR and CDR2 FQNEAQ (reference sequence).

This clonotype was observed a few times. The chain carries TRBV29-1 and TRBJ2-1; a possible D gene is TRBD1 (6 bases). CDR1 is SQVTM and CDR2 is ANQGSEA in the germline V gene. The V end lost 4 bases, the J end lost 4 bases, and 20 bases lay between the germline ends. The CDR3 extends over 16 amino acids. CDR3 amino acids: CSVVGRGVLGYNEQFF. CDR3 bases: TGCAGCGTTGTGGGCAGGGGCGTTCTGGGATACAATGAGCAGTTCTTC.

Only a few counts were recorded for this clonotype. The genes are TRBV7-6 and TRBJ1-1, with TRBD1 matching over 7 bases. The CDR3 is made up of 15 amino acids. The germline V gene has CDR1 SGHVS and CDR2 FNYEAQ. V trimming: 3 bases; J trimming: 4 bases; junction bases outside the gene matches: 8. CDR3 region: CASSFGTVMSTEAFF. The DNA for the CDR3 is TGTGCCAGCAGCTTTGGGACAGTAATGAGCACTGAAGCTTTCTTT.

A few counts support this clonotype. CDR3 protein: CSAGYSGGPYEQYF. CDR3 DNA: TGCAGTGCTGGATATAGCGGGGGCCCCTACGAGCAGTACTTC. The J gene is TRBJ2-4, the V gene TRBV20-1, with 9 bases aligning to TRBD2. The J call is uncertain, as TRBJ2-7 better fits the DNA end. This CDR3 has 14 residues. Germline CDR1 reads DFQATT; CDR2 reads SNEGSKA (reference sequence).